These T cell receptor beta chains were read from a single sample in a study of blood T cell repertoires in COVID-19. The repertoire was sequenced with immunoSEQ multiplex PCR; TCRdb's copy has only in-frame clones and lacks some. Altogether roughly 15,000 clones are present, approximately 88% being singletons, with the ten largest covering roughly 9%. The sequencing sample was made of peripheral blood. The receptors stem from a human donor in a cohort sampled during active COVID-19. Each CDR3 is given with its conserved first and last residue. A D gene is named only where the DNA matches it firmly. Clone sizes are given selectively: once, few, many, or a class where the clone is expanded.

clone size | J gene | V gene | D gene | CDR3 protein | CDR3 DNA
once | TRBJ2-7 | TRBV6-5 | . | CASSPSNGRAHEQYF | TGTGCCAGCAGCCCCAGCAATGGCAGGGCTCACGAGCAGTACTTC
. | TRBJ2-2 | TRBV25-1 | . | CASSDGRGNTGELFF | TGTGCCAGCAGTGATGGCAGGGGTAACACCGGGGAGCTGTTTTTT
. | TRBJ1-6 | TRBV27 | . | CASSSWGRDYSPLHF | TGTGCCAGCAGTTCATGGGGTCGGGATTACTCACCCCTCCACTTT
. | TRBJ2-1 | TRBV13 | TRBD2 | CASSFGGRADEQFF | TGTGCCAGCAGCTTCGGTGGGAGGGCCGATGAGCAGTTCTTC
once | TRBJ2-5 | TRBV21-1 | . | CASRQEWDRVLETQYF | TGTGCCAGCAGACAAGAATGGGACAGGGTTTTGGAGACCCAGTACTTC
. | TRBJ2-7 | TRBV28 | . | CASSFFLAAYEQYF | TGTGCCAGCAGTTTTTTTCTAGCCGCCTACGAGCAGTACTTC
. | TRBJ1-6 | TRBV25-1 | . | CASSDQGFNSPLHF | TGTGCCAGCAGTGACCAGGGCTTTAATTCACCCCTCCACTTT
. | TRBJ1-2 | TRBV4-1 | TRBD1 | CASSQDRGRGYTF | TGCGCCAGCAGCCAAGACAGGGGGCGCGGCTACACCTTC
few | TRBJ1-2 | TRBV7-9 | . | CASSSRAGGYTF | TGTGCCAGCAGCTCCCGTGCGGGTGGCTACACCTTC
. | TRBJ2-3 | TRBV7-3 | TRBD2 | CASSISGTSDGDTQYF | TGTGCCAGCAGTATCTCCGGGACTAGCGATGGAGATACGCAGTATTTT
. | TRBJ2-7 | TRBV23-1 | . | CASTQRPTSYEQYF | TGCGCCAGCACTCAGAGACCGACATCTTACGAGCAGTACTTC
. | TRBJ2-3 | TRBV29-1 | TRBD2 | CSVGRTSGTDTQYF | TGCAGCGTTGGTCGGACTAGCGGGACAGATACGCAGTATTTT
. | TRBJ2-7 | TRBV6-2/TRBV6-3 | . | CASSTRDTFGEQYF | TGTGCCAGCAGTACCCGGGACACCTTCGGGGAGCAGTACTTC
. | TRBJ1-1 | TRBV5-1 | . | CASSLRGDHTEAFF | TGCGCCAGCAGCTTGAGGGGTGATCACACTGAAGCTTTCTTT
. | TRBJ1-2 | TRBV30 | . | CAWSVRRQGGILHYGYTF | TGTGCCTGGAGTGTACGTCGGCAGGGTGGCATCCTTCACTATGGCTACACCTTC
. | TRBJ1-1 | TRBV12-3/TRBV12-4 | . | CASRPLATEAFF | TGTGCCAGCAGGCCGCTGGCCACTGAAGCTTTCTTT
. | TRBJ2-3 | TRBV19 | TRBD2 | CASSKGSGSSTDTQYF | TGTGCCAGTAGTAAGGGCAGCGGGAGTAGCACAGATACGCAGTATTTT
. | TRBJ1-6 | TRBV9 | . | CASSATGSGPLHF | TGTGCCAGCAGCGCGACGGGAAGTGGACCCCTCCACTTT
once | TRBJ2-5 | TRBV7-9 | TRBD2 | CASTRTSGETQYF | TGTGCCAGCACCCGGACTAGCGGTGAGACCCAGTACTTC
. | TRBJ1-6 | TRBV18 | TRBD1 | CASSRDRVISPLHF | TGTGCCAGCTCAAGGGACAGGGTTATTTCACCCCTCCACTTT
. | TRBJ2-4 | TRBV3-1/TRBV3-2 | . | CASSRTGLKNIQYF | TGTGCCAGCAGCCGAACGGGACTTAAAAACATTCAGTACTTC
. | TRBJ2-1 | TRBV27 | TRBD1 | CASGTGVYNEQFF | TGTGCCAGCGGGACAGGGGTCTACAATGAGCAGTTCTTC
few | TRBJ2-7 | TRBV1 | . | CTSSQGRPEGLAGGRFIRYEQYF | TGCACCAGCAGCCAAGGGCGGCCTGAAGGACTAGCGGGAGGTAGGTTTATCCGCTACGAGCAGTACTTC
. | TRBJ2-7 | TRBV28 | . | CASSTPGLGYYEQYF | TGTGCCAGCAGCACCCCGGGACTCGGATACTACGAGCAGTACTTC
. | TRBJ2-1 | TRBV7-6 | TRBD2 | CASSSGLAGNNEQFF | TGTGCCAGCAGCTCCGGACTAGCGGGGAACAATGAGCAGTTCTTC
. | TRBJ1-4 | TRBV18 | TRBD1 | CASSQQGGMEKLFF | TGTGCCAGCTCACAACAGGGGGGAATGGAAAAACTGTTTTTT
. | TRBJ2-2 | TRBV4-1 | . | CASSQGYGRDTGELFF | TGCGCCAGCAGCCAAGGCTACGGGAGAGACACCGGGGAGCTGTTTTTT
. | TRBJ2-3 | TRBV20-1 | TRBD2 | CSASPLAGGTDTQYF | TGCAGTGCTAGTCCTCTAGCGGGAGGGACAGATACGCAGTATTTT
. | TRBJ1-3 | TRBV29-1 | TRBD1 | CSVTFGTGGQVNTGNTIYF | TGCAGCGTTACTTTTGGGACAGGGGGCCAAGTAAATACTGGAAACACCATATATTTT
. | TRBJ2-5 | TRBV29-1 | TRBD2 | CSVGLAGGPGETQYF | TGCAGCGTAGGACTAGCGGGAGGGCCTGGAGAGACCCAGTACTTC
. | TRBJ2-7 | TRBV19 | TRBD2 | CASTPGGGSSYEQYF | TGTGCCAGTACCCCCGGGGGGGGGAGCTCCTACGAGCAGTACTTC
. | TRBJ1-1 | TRBV30 | . | CACPGRRETEAFF | TGTGCCTGCCCTGGCCGTCGGGAGACTGAAGCTTTCTTT
. | TRBJ2-1 | TRBV2 | TRBD2 | CASSETTSGSFNEQFF | TGTGCCAGCAGTGAAACCACTAGCGGGAGTTTTAATGAGCAGTTCTTC
. | TRBJ2-1 | TRBV18 | TRBD2 | CASSHGTNNEQFF | TGTGCCAGCTCACACGGGACTAACAATGAGCAGTTCTTC
few | TRBJ2-7 | TRBV7-9 | . | CASSVDRRQYF | TGTGCCAGCAGCGTCGACAGGAGGCAGTACTTC
once | TRBJ2-1 | TRBV5-1 | TRBD2 | CASSLSGIEQFF | TGCGCCAGCAGCTTGAGCGGGATTGAGCAGTTCTTC
. | TRBJ1-3 | TRBV29-1 | . | CSVSDKSSSGNTIYF | TGCAGCGTCTCGGACAAATCGAGCTCTGGAAACACCATATATTTT
medium-sized | TRBJ1-1 | TRBV7-8 | . | CASSKGQGNTEAFF | TGTGCCAGCAGCAAAGGGCAGGGGAACACTGAAGCTTTCTTT
. | TRBJ2-1 | TRBV7-9 | . | CASSLAGVYNEQFF | TGTGCCAGCAGCTTAGCGGGAGTGTACAATGAGCAGTTCTTC
few | TRBJ2-7 | TRBV5-1 | . | CASSVTSSYEQYF | TGCGCCAGCAGCGTGACTAGCTCCTACGAGCAGTACTTC
. | TRBJ1-4 | TRBV28 | . | CASRRGSNEKLFF | TGTGCCAGCAGGAGGGGGTCTAATGAAAAACTGTTTTTT
. | TRBJ1-6 | TRBV28 | TRBD1 | CASSPGTGYSPLHF | TGTGCCAGCAGCCCCGGGACAGGGTATTCACCCCTCCACTTT
. | TRBJ2-1 | TRBV9 | TRBD1 | CASSLSGTVSNEQFF | TGTGCCAGCAGCTTATCCGGGACAGTTTCCAATGAGCAGTTCTTC
. | TRBJ2-2 | TRBV19 | TRBD2 | CASSSQGAGGAGELFF | TGTGCCAGTAGTTCCCAAGGGGCGGGGGGGGCCGGGGAGCTGTTTTTT
. | TRBJ2-5 | TRBV5-1 | TRBD1 | CASSSGQGAGKETQYF | TGCGCCAGCAGCTCCGGACAGGGGGCGGGAAAAGAGACCCAGTACTTC
. | TRBJ2-3 | TRBV3-1/TRBV3-2 | TRBD2 | CASSQGAGLAGGVYTQYF | TGTGCCAGCAGCCAAGGCGCTGGACTAGCGGGAGGAGTATATACGCAGTATTTT
once | TRBJ2-7 | TRBV2 | TRBD1 | CASSGRTGGHEQYF | TGTGCCAGCAGTGGAAGGACAGGGGGACACGAGCAGTACTTC
. | TRBJ1-5 | TRBV28 | TRBD1 | CASNRGGNQPQHF | TGTGCCAGCAACAGGGGGGGGAATCAGCCCCAGCATTTT
. | TRBJ1-1 | TRBV7-9 | . | CASKFPGTTEAFF | TGTGCCAGCAAGTTTCCGGGTACAACTGAAGCTTTCTTT
few | TRBJ2-7 | TRBV6-6 | TRBD1 | CASSSDRGRIKQYF | TGTGCCAGCAGTTCAGACAGGGGGCGTATAAAGCAGTACTTC
. | TRBJ2-5 | TRBV10-3 | . | CAISESQGETQYF | TGTGCCATCAGTGAGTCGCAGGGAGAGACCCAGTACTTC
. | TRBJ2-4 | TRBV11-3 | TRBD2 | CASTHGTSGPRYF | TGTGCCAGCACCCACGGGACTAGCGGGCCCAGATACTTC
. | TRBJ2-3 | TRBV7-9 | TRBD2 | CASSSTRLATTDTQYF | TGTGCCAGCAGCTCCACCCGACTAGCTACCACAGATACGCAGTATTTT